A selection of T cell receptor beta chains follows, all from one sample in a study of cytomegalovirus exposure and HLA in healthy donors. Libraries were prepared by immunoSEQ multiplex PCR; TCRdb keeps only in-frame clonotypes and omits some of them. Of 140,000 to 150,000 clones in the sample, 70% to 80% were seen once. The sample comprised PBMCs. Receptor source: a woman aged 18-29 years in good health and CMV-seropositive. Both conserved end residues are part of each CDR3. The order of the fields is D gene, J gene, V gene, clone size, CDR3 protein, CDR3 DNA. A D gene is named only where the DNA matches it firmly. Only part of the rows carry a size: once, few, many, or a class if the clone is expanded.

d_gene: .
j_gene: TRBJ2-1
v_gene: TRBV15
abundance: .
CDR3aa: CATSVETDNEQFF
CDR3nt: TGTGCCACCAGCGTGGAAACAGACAATGAGCAGTTCTTC

d_gene: TRBD1
j_gene: TRBJ2-3
v_gene: TRBV18
abundance: .
CDR3aa: CASSAGGGPDTQYF
CDR3nt: TGTGCCAGCTCAGCAGGGGGCGGGCCAGATACGCAGTATTTT

d_gene: .
j_gene: TRBJ2-7
v_gene: TRBV7-2
abundance: few
CDR3aa: CASSLQRSEVEQYF
CDR3nt: TGTGCCAGCAGCTTACAGCGGTCCGAGGTGGAGCAGTACTTC

d_gene: TRBD1
j_gene: TRBJ2-6
v_gene: TRBV4-3
abundance: .
CDR3aa: CASSYPGQGSGANVLTF
CDR3nt: TGCGCCAGCAGCTACCCGGGACAGGGGTCTGGGGCCAACGTCCTGACTTTC

d_gene: TRBD1
j_gene: TRBJ1-2
v_gene: TRBV18
abundance: .
CDR3aa: CASSLDRNYGYTF
CDR3nt: TGTGCCAGCTCGCTGGACAGGAACTATGGCTACACCTTC

d_gene: TRBD1
j_gene: TRBJ2-7
v_gene: TRBV5-6
abundance: .
CDR3aa: CASSLLGQGGDEQYF
CDR3nt: TGTGCCAGCAGCTTGCTGGGACAGGGTGGCGACGAGCAGTACTTC

d_gene: TRBD2
j_gene: TRBJ2-1
v_gene: TRBV7-2
abundance: once
CDR3aa: CASSSMGLAGGQEFF
CDR3nt: TGTGCCAGCAGCTCCATGGGACTAGCGGGGGGCCAGGAGTTCTTC

d_gene: .
j_gene: TRBJ2-3
v_gene: TRBV11-3
abundance: once
CDR3aa: CASSPGGGPTDTQYF
CDR3nt: TGTGCCAGCAGCCCAGGCGGAGGCCCGACAGATACGCAGTATTTT

d_gene: TRBD2
j_gene: TRBJ2-2
v_gene: TRBV5-1
abundance: .
CDR3aa: CARWGGSHTGELFF
CDR3nt: TGCGCCCGGTGGGGGGGAAGCCACACCGGGGAGCTGTTTTTT

d_gene: TRBD2
j_gene: TRBJ2-3
v_gene: TRBV19
abundance: .
CDR3aa: CASSPGLAGSTDTQYF
CDR3nt: TGTGCCAGTAGTCCAGGACTAGCGGGGAGCACAGATACGCAGTATTTT

d_gene: .
j_gene: TRBJ1-2
v_gene: TRBV28
abundance: few
CDR3aa: CASSLTVAYGYTF
CDR3nt: TGTGCCAGCAGTTTGACAGTCGCCTATGGCTACACCTTC

d_gene: .
j_gene: TRBJ1-6
v_gene: TRBV6-1
abundance: .
CDR3aa: CASSEGGGHNSPLHF
CDR3nt: TGTGCCAGCAGTGAAGGGGGGGGCCATAATTCACCCCTCCACTTT

d_gene: TRBD2
j_gene: TRBJ2-1
v_gene: TRBV6-1
abundance: .
CDR3aa: CASTPSGGAREQFF
CDR3nt: TGTGCCAGCACTCCTAGCGGGGGGGCCAGGGAGCAGTTCTTC

d_gene: .
j_gene: TRBJ1-1
v_gene: TRBV28
abundance: .
CDR3aa: CASRDSFRTEAFF
CDR3nt: TGTGCCAGCAGGGACAGTTTCCGCACTGAAGCTTTCTTT

d_gene: .
j_gene: TRBJ2-2
v_gene: TRBV11-3
abundance: once
CDR3aa: CASSRGLQNTGELFF
CDR3nt: TGTGCCAGCAGCCGGGGACTTCAAAACACCGGGGAGCTGTTTTTT

d_gene: TRBD1
j_gene: TRBJ2-7
v_gene: TRBV4-1
abundance: .
CDR3aa: CASSQNEGADYEQYF
CDR3nt: TGCGCCAGCAGCCAAAATGAGGGGGCGGACTACGAGCAGTACTTC

d_gene: .
j_gene: TRBJ1-5
v_gene: TRBV19
abundance: .
CDR3aa: CASSIVERGNQPQHF
CDR3nt: TGTGCCAGTAGTATCGTAGAAAGGGGAAATCAGCCCCAGCATTTT

d_gene: TRBD1
j_gene: TRBJ2-1
v_gene: TRBV19
abundance: .
CDR3aa: CASQGAHEQFF
CDR3nt: TGTGCCTCACAGGGGGCCCATGAGCAGTTCTTC

d_gene: .
j_gene: TRBJ1-1
v_gene: TRBV4-3
abundance: .
CDR3aa: CASSQVRVNTEAFF
CDR3nt: TGCGCCAGCAGCCAAGTAAGAGTGAACACTGAAGCTTTCTTT

d_gene: TRBD2
j_gene: TRBJ2-7
v_gene: TRBV6-5
abundance: .
CDR3aa: CASSYGGGRDEQYF
CDR3nt: TGTGCCAGCAGTTATGGGGGGGGACGCGACGAGCAGTACTTC

d_gene: .
j_gene: TRBJ2-5
v_gene: TRBV5-6
abundance: .
CDR3aa: CASSLRETQYF
CDR3nt: TGTGCCAGCAGCTTGCGAGAGACCCAGTACTTC

d_gene: TRBD2
j_gene: TRBJ2-1
v_gene: TRBV7-9
abundance: .
CDR3aa: CASRSSGAYNEQFF
CDR3nt: TGTGCCAGCAGATCTAGCGGGGCGTACAATGAGCAGTTCTTC

d_gene: TRBD1
j_gene: TRBJ1-2
v_gene: TRBV18
abundance: .
CDR3aa: CASSPNRGRAPSSLYGYTF
CDR3nt: TGTGCCAGCTCACCGAACAGGGGGCGGGCCCCATCTTCCTTATATGGCTACACCTTC

d_gene: .
j_gene: TRBJ2-5
v_gene: TRBV11-2
abundance: .
CDR3aa: CASSLAAAEPQETQYF
CDR3nt: TGTGCCAGCAGCTTAGCGGCGGCAGAACCGCAAGAGACCCAGTACTTC

d_gene: .
j_gene: TRBJ2-5
v_gene: TRBV9
abundance: .
CDR3aa: CASSVEVGRETQYF
CDR3nt: TGTGCCAGCAGCGTAGAGGTGGGGCGAGAGACCCAGTACTTC

d_gene: .
j_gene: TRBJ1-2
v_gene: TRBV7-2
abundance: .
CDR3aa: CASSLGVRGDYGYTF
CDR3nt: TGTGCCAGCAGCTTAGGGGTCCGGGGGGACTATGGCTACACCTTC

d_gene: .
j_gene: TRBJ1-1
v_gene: TRBV11-2
abundance: .
CDR3aa: CASSLNSRNTEAFF
CDR3nt: TGTGCCAGCAGCTTGAACAGCCGGAACACTGAAGCTTTCTTT

d_gene: .
j_gene: TRBJ1-1
v_gene: TRBV14
abundance: .
CDR3aa: CASSHPQAGPGLIGPEAFF
CDR3nt: TGTGCCAGCAGCCACCCTCAGGCGGGCCCGGGCCTGATAGGGCCTGAAGCTTTCTTT

d_gene: .
j_gene: TRBJ2-7
v_gene: TRBV13
abundance: .
CDR3aa: CASSLWKRGWEQYF
CDR3nt: TGTGCCAGCAGCTTATGGAAAAGGGGGTGGGAGCAGTACTTC

d_gene: TRBD2
j_gene: TRBJ2-5
v_gene: TRBV5-1
abundance: .
CDR3aa: CASSLPESGGRQETQYF
CDR3nt: TGCGCCAGCAGCTTGCCTGAATCGGGGGGGCGGCAAGAGACCCAGTACTTC

d_gene: .
j_gene: TRBJ1-2
v_gene: TRBV29-1
abundance: .
CDR3aa: CSAAAFSTYGYTF
CDR3nt: TGCAGCGCCGCGGCCTTTAGCACCTATGGCTACACCTTC

d_gene: .
j_gene: TRBJ2-1
v_gene: TRBV7-2
abundance: .
CDR3aa: CASSLRLLAGSSSYNEQFF
CDR3nt: TGTGCCAGCAGCTTAAGGCTGCTGGCGGGGTCGAGCTCCTACAATGAGCAGTTCTTC

d_gene: .
j_gene: TRBJ1-6
v_gene: TRBV19
abundance: .
CDR3aa: CASSAFAGYGSPLHF
CDR3nt: TGTGCCAGTAGTGCCTTTGCAGGGTACGGTTCACCCCTCCACTTT

d_gene: .
j_gene: TRBJ2-1
v_gene: TRBV14
abundance: .
CDR3aa: CASSLKLVGGPSNEQFF
CDR3nt: TGTGCCAGCAGCCTAAAGTTGGTGGGGGGGCCGAGTAATGAGCAGTTCTTC

d_gene: .
j_gene: TRBJ2-1
v_gene: TRBV14
abundance: few
CDR3aa: CASSQDPGDSYNEQFF
CDR3nt: TGTGCCAGCAGCCAAGATCCCGGGGACTCCTACAATGAGCAGTTCTTC

d_gene: TRBD2
j_gene: TRBJ2-5
v_gene: TRBV9
abundance: few
CDR3aa: CASSLQRGGRETQYF
CDR3nt: TGTGCCAGCAGCCTCCAGCGGGGGGGCCGGGAGACCCAGTACTTC

d_gene: TRBD1
j_gene: TRBJ1-5
v_gene: TRBV7-2
abundance: .
CDR3aa: CASSVTGGRGRNQPQHF
CDR3nt: TGTGCCAGCAGCGTCACAGGGGGTCGAGGGAGGAATCAGCCCCAGCATTTT